This TCR beta chain was captured in a study of blood T cell repertoires in COVID-19. Looking at the study overall: The cDNA or gDNA used as material had been derived from T cells, B-cell-depleted T cells, or PBMCs.

Germline V lookup: CDR1 SGDLS, CDR2 YYNGEE. With 2 bases clipped from V and 1 base from J, the junction kept 8 bases outside the gene matches. The CDR3 is 17 amino acids. As handled by the study authors: Estimates of nucleated cell counts were drawn from the amplification of reference gene primers. Libraries were prepared by immunoSEQ multiplex PCR; TCRdb keeps only in-frame clonotypes and omits some of them. V and J calls plus clone size are reproduced from that table; the DNA served to infer D and trimming. Of 400,000 to 550,000 clones listed, nearly 90% are singletons. Enrolled through a virtual design, the participants were between 18 and 89 years of age and came from under 30 US areas. Cohort assignment relied on participant-reported clinical history.

The chain recombines TRBV9 with TRBJ2-5; 10 positions match TRBD2. Input material: PBMCs or T cells enriched from blood (not recorded which). The sequence was obtained from a woman aged 18-29 years with acute COVID-19. This CDR3 is CASSVGGLAVFQETQYF. In DNA form, the CDR3 reads TGTGCCAGCAGCGTGGGAGGACTAGCGGTTTTCCAAGAGACCCAGTACTTC.